This record covers a single TCR beta chain. The CDR3 length is 14 residues. Germline-derived CDR1 and CDR2 are GTSNPN and SVGIG (reference sequence). The V and J ends lost 0 bases and 6 bases, in that order; junction bases with no gene match: 6. The data originate from a study of control samples from healthy donors and cancer patients. TCRdb keeps only in-frame clones here, not all; method: immunoSEQ multiplex PCR. Among around 140,000 clones listed, over 85% were seen once. The genes are TRBV30 and TRBJ1-1; 8 bases are shared with TRBD1. Sequenced sample: blood. The TCR sequence derives from a man aged 18 to 29 in good health. The CDR3 loop is CAWSVQGASAEAFF. The CDR3 DNA reads TGTGCCTGGAGTGTTCAGGGGGCAAGCGCTGAAGCTTTCTTT.